The entry below gives a single T cell receptor beta chain sequence along with its context. The source of the sample is a study of blood T cell repertoires in COVID-19. On the study more broadly: Samples taken during acute and convalescent COVID-19 were collected in the United States, Italy and Spain. PBMCs, B-cell-depleted T cells, or T cells were the source of the cDNA or gDNA that made up the material.

The CDR3 totals 15 residues. CDR1 SGHRS and CDR2 YFSETQ come from the germline V gene. The V gene end was trimmed by 5 bases and the J gene end by 3 bases; junction bases not matched to a gene: 8. Study processing details: The assay estimated nucleated cells by amplifying reference gene primers. Only in-frame clones appear in the TCRdb table, and some are missing; sequencing was by immunoSEQ multiplex PCR. The DNA was the basis for D and trimming; V, J and clone size are from that table. The sample consists of 200,000 or so clones, 85% to 90% of them appearing once. The TCR sequence derives from a man aged 50 to 60 with acute or convalescent COVID-19. V usage is TRBV5-1 and J usage is TRBJ1-2; 9 positions agree with TRBD1. Source material: peripheral blood. This CDR3 reads CASRAGTGNDYGYTF. CDR3 bases: TGCGCCAGCAGGGCGGGGACAGGGAACGACTATGGCTACACCTTC.